Each of the 29 T cell receptor beta chains below was sequenced from the same sample in a study of blood T cell repertoires in COVID-19. Sequencing used immunoSEQ multiplex PCR; TCRdb keeps in-frame clones, though not all of them. Counted here are roughly 160,000 clones, 85% to 95% occurring once; the ten biggest clones make up 0.5% to 0.55%. Material for sequencing was peripheral blood. The receptors were sampled from a man over 45 with acute or convalescent COVID-19.

The chain joins TRBV19 to TRBJ1-1, with TRBD1 matching over 10 bases. The CDR3 is made up of 16 amino acids. The ends lost 1 base at V and 3 bases at J; junction bases unmatched: 5. The germline V gene has CDR1 LNHDA and CDR2 SQIVND (reference sequence). CDR3 amino acids: CASSIGLGQGYTEAFF. The CDR3 DNA is TGTGCCAGTAGTATAGGATTGGGACAGGGGTACACTGAAGCTTTCTTT.

DNA of the CDR3: TGTGCCAGCAGCTTAGAAAGCGGGGGCTACAATGAGCAGTTCTTC. Protein sequence: CASSLESGGYNEQFF. The genes are TRBV11-2 and TRBJ2-1, with TRBD2 matching 8 bases. Trimming took 0 bases from V and 3 from J; bases not matched to a gene: 1. Germline assignment: CDR1 SGHAT and CDR2 FQNNGV. The CDR3 runs 15 residues.

This clone came up once. The V call is TRBV30, the J call TRBJ2-7; TRBD2 agrees at 9 bases. The germline gives CDR1 GTSNPN, CDR2 SVGIG (reference sequence). The CDR3 is 13 residues long. With 4 bases clipped from V and 4 bases from J, the junction kept 5 bases outside the gene matches. CDR3 region: CAWIGSGRYEQYF. The CDR3 nucleotides read TGTGCCTGGATTGGTAGCGGGAGATACGAGCAGTACTTC. Combining the CDR3 with reference TRBV30 and TRBJ2-7 gives the whole variable domain SQTIHQWPATLVQPVGSPLSLECTVEGTSNPNLYWYRQAAGRGLQLLFYSVGIGQISSEVPQNLSASRPQDRQFILSSKKLLLSDSGFYLCAWIGSGRYEQYFGPGTRLTVT.

The chain links TRBV5-1 to TRBJ1-6; 8 bases match TRBD1. The ends lost 0 bases at V and 9 bases at J; junction bases unmatched: 8. The CDR3 covers 16 residues. Germline CDR1 reads SGHRS; CDR2 reads YFSETQ. The DNA for the CDR3 is TGCGCCAGCAGCTTGGCCCAGGGGGCAGGGGGTTCACCCCTCCACTTT. This gives the protein CASSLAQGAGGSPLHF.

The rearrangement links TRBV5-4 to TRBJ2-3; 7 bases agree with TRBD1. The CDR3 loop spans 14 amino acids. Germline CDR1 reads SGHNT; CDR2 reads YYREEE (reference sequence). Trimming took 0 bases from V and 3 from J; bases not matched to a gene: 1. CDR3 nucleotide sequence: TGTGCCAGCAGCTTGGGGGACAGTACAGATACGCAGTATTTT. Amino acids: CASSLGDSTDTQYF.

CDR3 nucleotides: TGTGCCAGCAGCCCATTACCAACAGGGGCCGAAGCTTTCTTT. Translating gives CASSPLPTGAEAFF. V is TRBV7-9 and J is TRBJ1-1, with 7 bases matching TRBD1. In germline, CDR1 is SEHNR, CDR2 FQNEAQ (reference sequence). This CDR3 has 14 amino acids. J was trimmed by 8 bases and V by 5 bases; bases with no gene match: 11.

The CDR3 protein is CASRKGQRNTGELFF. CDR3 DNA: TGTGCCAGCCGAAAGGGACAGAGGAACACCGGGGAGCTGTTTTTT. The genes are TRBV6-5 and TRBJ2-2; 7 bases line up with TRBD1. CDR3 length: 15 residues. The germline V gene has CDR1 MNHEY and CDR2 SVGAGI. V lost 8 bases to trimming and J lost 1 base; unmatched junction nucleotides: 7.

This chain connects TRBV24-1 to TRBJ2-2, with D possibly matching TRBD1 (6 bases). V gave up 3 bases and J gave up 4 bases, with 14 bases separating them. Germline CDR1 is KGHDR and CDR2 is SFDVKD. The CDR3 has 16 residues. CDR3 protein: CATSDLRGASTGELFF. The CDR3, as DNA: TGTGCCACCAGTGATCTCAGGGGAGCGAGCACCGGGGAGCTGTTTTTT.

The chain employs TRBV9 and TRBJ2-1; 7 bases match TRBD2. CDR1 is SGDLS and CDR2 is YYNGEE in the germline V gene. The V and J ends lost 1 base and 1 base, in that order; junction bases with no gene match: 2. The CDR3 is 15 amino acids. CDR3 DNA: TGTGCCAGCAGCGTATCGGGGGGTTCCTACAATGAGCAGTTCTTC. As protein: CASSVSGGSYNEQFF.

This chain connects TRBV9 to TRBJ1-1; 8 positions agree with TRBD1. The CDR3 is made up of 14 amino acids. Germline assignment: CDR1 SGDLS and CDR2 YYNGEE. The V segment lost 6 bases and the J segment 1 base; nucleotides outside the gene matches: 5. The DNA for the CDR3 is TGTGCCAGCAAAGGGCAGGGGGCGAACACTGAAGCTTTCTTT. Translation: CASKGQGANTEAFF. Variable domain in full (rest from reference TRBV9 and TRBJ1-1): DSGVTQTPKHLITATGQRVTLRCSPRSGDLSVYWYQQSLDQGLQFLIQYYNGEERAKGNILERFSAQQFPDLHSELNLSSLELGDSALYFCASKGQGANTEAFFGQGTRLTVV.

The chain couples TRBV6-5 to TRBJ2-1, with D perhaps TRBD2 (6 bases). The CDR3 sequence is 15 residues long. Between the trimmed V and J ends, which lost 0 bases and 2 bases, there was a span of 8 bases. Germline assignment: CDR1 MNHEY and CDR2 SVGAGI. The CDR3 DNA reads as TGTGCCAGCAGTTACTCGACTAGTCCCTACAATGAGCAGTTCTTC. This sequence encodes CASSYSTSPYNEQFF.

The chain recombines TRBV5-5 with TRBJ2-4, with 7 bases identical to TRBD1. This CDR3 is built from 14 residues. From germline, CDR1 is SGHKS and CDR2 YYEKEE (reference sequence). V trimming: 1 base; J trimming: 9 bases; junction bases outside the gene matches: 7. The chain's CDR3 is CASSLSRGFVIQYF. The CDR3 region has the DNA TGTGCCAGCAGCTTGTCCAGGGGGTTTGTCATTCAGTACTTC.

The rearrangement joins TRBV5-5 to TRBJ1-2, with D possibly matching TRBD1 (5 bases). Germline V gene data show CDR1 as SGHKS and CDR2 as YYEKEE (reference sequence). This CDR3 is built from 17 residues. Trimming stripped 2 bases from V and 6 bases from J, with 23 bases between. CDR3 DNA: TGTGCCAGCAGCTTATTTCTAGCGTCGTGGCAGGGTGATGGCTACACCTTC. This translates into CASSLFLASWQGDGYTF.

CDR3 sequence reads: CASTINGQGGETQYF. CDR3 DNA: TGTGCCAGCACCATCAATGGACAGGGGGGTGAGACCCAGTACTTC. This sequence joins TRBV6-5 and TRBJ2-5, with TRBD1 matching 10 bases. Per germline, CDR1 MNHEY and CDR2 SVGAGI. The ends lost 7 bases at V and 5 bases at J; junction bases unmatched: 10. This CDR3 comprises 15 residues.

V gene TRBV6-2 or TRBV6-3 combines with J gene TRBJ2-1; 10 bases align to TRBD1. This CDR3 region has 16 residues. V was clipped by 6 bases and J by 4 bases; unmatched bases: 9. CDR1 is MNHEY, CDR2 SVGEGT, per germline. CDR3 residues: CASSMGRGQGYNEQFF. CDR3 sequence (DNA): TGTGCCAGCAGCATGGGGCGGGGACAGGGGTACAATGAGCAGTTCTTC.

Only a few counts were recorded for this clone. This chain uses TRBV19 with TRBJ2-7; D remains unclear. Deletions cut 3 bases from V and 0 bases from J, with 12 bases between. There are 15 residues in the CDR3. Germline CDR1 reads LNHDA; CDR2 reads SQIVND (reference sequence). CDR3 in DNA: TGTGCCAGTAGTATTTCTGCCGACATCTCCTACGAGCAGTACTTC. Translated, it gives CASSISADISYEQYF.

J is TRBJ1-2 and V is TRBV30; D uncertain. Trimming cost V 1 base and J 3 bases, with 6 bases left between them. The CDR3 sequence is 12 residues long. CDR1 GTSNPN and CDR2 SVGIG come from the germline V gene (reference sequence). The CDR3 is CAWSARDYGYTF. For the CDR3, the DNA is TGTGCCTGGAGTGCAAGAGACTATGGCTACACCTTC.

This rearrangement joins TRBV18 to TRBJ2-1; 12 bases fit TRBD2. This CDR3 has 15 amino acids. After removal of 3 bases from V and 5 bases from J, the junction contained 2 bases not matched to a gene. Per germline, CDR1 KGHSH and CDR2 LQKENI. CDR3 coding DNA: TGTGCCAGCTCACCGACTAGCGGGAGTCACAATGAGCAGTTCTTC. It codes for CASSPTSGSHNEQFF.

This clone was observed once. This rearrangement joins TRBV4-1 to TRBJ2-7, with a possible D match to TRBD1 (5 bases). The V gene lost 0 bases and the J gene lost 4 bases, with 13 bases spanning the gap. The germline V gene encodes CDR1 MGHRA and CDR2 YSYEKL. This CDR3 is 15 amino acids long. The CDR3 DNA is TGCGCCAGCAGCCAAGATATGGTAGGGGTTTACGAGCAGTACGTC. It translates to CASSQDMVGVYEQYV.

The rearrangement uses TRBV28 and TRBJ1-1, with 8 bases identical to TRBD1. The CDR3 contains 14 residues. Germline V gene lookup returns CDR1 MDHEN and CDR2 SYDVKM. Trimming took 3 bases from V and 0 from J; bases not matched to a gene: 0. DNA for the CDR3: TGTGCCAGCAGTTTCAGGGGGCTGAACACTGAAGCTTTCTTT. Encoded protein: CASSFRGLNTEAFF.

The chain combines TRBV9 with TRBJ1-1, with D unresolved. V was shortened by 7 bases and J by 4 bases, with 8 bases between the two germline ends. The CDR3 has 11 residues. The germline gives CDR1 SGDLS, CDR2 YYNGEE. CDR3 in amino acids: CASRSGTEAFF. The CDR3 nucleotides are TGTGCCAGCCGGAGTGGCACTGAAGCTTTCTTT.

DNA of the CDR3: TGTGCCAGCAGCAGAGGGACATCTAGGGATCAGCCCCAGCATTTT. This gives the protein CASSRGTSRDQPQHF. V is TRBV21-1 and J is TRBJ1-5; the D call TRBD1 from the table was never checked on the DNA. TRBV21-1 is recorded as a pseudogene. The CDR3 spans 15 residues.

The genes are TRBV4-3 and TRBJ2-1; 8 positions agree with TRBD1. The J segment lost 2 bases and the V segment lost 0 bases, leaving 3 bases of the junction unmatched. The germline gives CDR1 LGHNA, CDR2 YSLEER. The CDR3 consists of 16 residues. The CDR3 nucleotides are TGCGCCAGCAGCCAAGAGCCCAGGGGGCCCTACAATGAGCAGTTCTTC. This translates into CASSQEPRGPYNEQFF.

The chain recombines TRBV9 with TRBJ1-1; D is unresolved. The CDR3 has 13 residues. The V end was cut by 4 bases, the J end by 1 base, with 8 bases between. CDR1 is SGDLS, CDR2 YYNGEE, per germline. The CDR3 nucleotides are TGTGCCAGCAGCAACTCAGGGAACACTGAAGCTTTCTTT. It yields the protein CASSNSGNTEAFF.

V usage is TRBV24-1 and J usage is TRBJ1-6; D not resolved. The CDR3 is 13 amino acids. The germline V gene has CDR1 KGHDR and CDR2 SFDVKD. V was clipped by 4 bases and J by 8 bases, with 8 bases between them. The CDR3: CATSEGRYSPLHF. The CDR3 DNA reads TGTGCCACCAGTGAGGGCAGGTATTCACCCCTCCACTTT.

The chain uses TRBV25-1 and TRBJ2-2; TRBD1 matches at 8 bases. Germline CDR1 MGHDK, CDR2 SYGVNS. This CDR3 is 14 amino acids long. Germline trimming cut 6 bases from V and 6 bases from J; bases unmatched to any gene: 6. CDR3 nucleotide sequence: TGTGCCAGCAGCCCCACAGGGGGGCCCGGGGAGCTGTTTTTT. Protein product: CASSPTGGPGELFF.

V and J are TRBV28 and TRBJ2-1; TRBD1 agrees at 9 bases. There are 15 residues in the CDR3. After removal of 8 bases from V and 12 bases from J, the junction contained 17 bases not matched to a gene. CDR1 and CDR2 (germline): MDHEN, SYDVKM. Here the CDR3 DNA reads TGTGCCAGCCACCCCCGGGACAGGGCCCAAGGGGGGCAGTTCTTC. Its translation is CASHPRDRAQGGQFF.

V usage is TRBV25-1 and J usage is TRBJ2-3; D is unresolved. Trimming removed 5 bases from V and 0 bases from J, with 6 bases in between. CDR3 length: 13 residues. Looked up from germline, CDR1 is MGHDK and CDR2 is SYGVNS. The CDR3 coding sequence is TGTGCCAGCAGTACCACTAGCACAGATACGCAGTATTTT. It translates to CASSTTSTDTQYF. Together with reference TRBV25-1 and TRBJ2-3, the CDR3 gives the full variable domain: EADIYQTPRYLVIGTGKKITLECSQTMGHDKMYWYQQDPGMELHLIHYSYGVNSTEKGDLSSESTVSRIRTEHFPLTLESARPSHTSQYLCASSTTSTDTQYFGPGTRLTVL.

J is TRBJ1-5 and V is TRBV10-2; 9 bases align to TRBD1. CDR1 and CDR2 from the germline V gene are WSHSY and SAAADI. The CDR3 runs 17 residues. Germline trimming cut 6 bases from V and 0 bases from J; bases unmatched to any gene: 9. This CDR3 reads CASSEAGQGGSNQPQHF. CDR3 bases: TGCGCCAGCAGCGAAGCGGGACAGGGTGGTAGCAATCAGCCCCAGCATTTT.